This T cell receptor (beta chain) was recorded in a study of blood T cell repertoires in COVID-19. The assay was immunoSEQ multiplex PCR, and TCRdb's table has in-frame clones only and misses some. The sample carries about 81,000 clones, around 88% recorded once. V was shortened by 7 bases and J by 3 bases, with 9 bases between the two germline ends. Germline CDR1 and CDR2: DFQATT and SNEGSKA (reference sequence). There are 11 residues in the CDR3. The chain links TRBV20-1 to TRBJ1-1, with D unresolved. The sample consisted of PBMCs or T cells enriched from blood (not recorded which). The origin of this receptor is a woman in her fifties or sixties with acute COVID-19. This chain's CDR3 is CSGSFDTEAFF. The CDR3 bases are TGCAGTGGTTCCTTCGACACTGAAGCTTTCTTT.